The clone carrying this T cell receptor (beta chain) was counted only a few times. The CDR3 totals 15 residues. Germline V gene lookup returns CDR1 LNHNV and CDR2 YYDKDF (reference sequence). J was trimmed by 3 bases and V by 1 base; bases with no gene match: 0. This specimen belongs to a study of blood T cell repertoires in COVID-19. Study overall: From the United States, Italy and Spain came samples of acute and convalescent COVID-19.

Assay: immunoSEQ multiplex PCR; the TCRdb copy retains only in-frame clones and omits some. Of some 200,000 clones listed, 75% to 90% are singletons. Assignments of participants to cohorts depended upon their own reported clinical history. Donors in Cohort 3 who had recovered were those with two negative PCRs, healthcare professional clearance, or resolution of their symptoms. Sequencing was done on a sample of PBMCs or T cells enriched from blood (not recorded which). The TCR originated in a man aged 35 to 55 who had recovered from COVID-19. V usage is TRBV15 and J usage is TRBJ2-6, with TRBD2 identical over 7 bases. The CDR3 sequence: CATSRGEGGANVLTF. CDR3 nucleotides: TGTGCCACCAGCAGAGGGGAGGGTGGGGCCAACGTCCTGACTTTC.